This T cell receptor (beta chain) was sequenced in a study of T-cell reconstitution after alpha-beta-depleted transplantation in children. Unique molecular identifiers were built into the TCRbeta library. TCRdb fed the PCR reads into MiXCR, producing one record per CDR3 protein. The profile shows 300,000 or so distinct CDR3 sequences, around 25% of them singletons. This CDR3 contains 16 residues. V dropped 5 bases and J dropped 0; count of bases not matched to a gene: 6. The V gene's germline CDR1 is MNHEY and CDR2 SMNVEV (reference sequence). This TCR was sampled from a male patient younger than 18 who had a stem cell transplant for acute lymphoblastic leukemia, so the T cells may come from the graft donor. The genes are TRBV27 and TRBJ2-1; 8 nucleotides agree with TRBD2. The starting material was PBMCs, mostly from graft donor cells, obtained 180 days after TCRalphabeta/CD19-depleted stem cell transplant. The CDR3 is CASSLPGGSSYNEQFF. In DNA, the CDR3 is TGTGCCAGCAGTCTGCCGGGAGGGAGCTCCTACAATGAGCAGTTCTTC.